This T cell receptor (beta chain) emerged from a study of early T cells in non-severe SARS-CoV-2 infection (dated by TCRdb to 2020 to 2022). Some background on the complete study: TCR sequencing used bulk RNA from unsorted whole blood, so alpha and beta chains could not be paired.

The study was a case-control design nested within a healthcare worker cohort in London, UK, with weekly nasopharyngeal swab PCR tests and blood sampling. Between 23 and 31 March 2020, the week of the UK lockdown, healthcare workers were enrolled and then followed up weekly for as long as 16 weeks. The study at large found these results: VDJdb matching was skewed toward anti-spike CD8 responses and likely underestimated virus-specific expansions, missing private and CD4 specificities.

This clonotype has at least ten counts. Its binding antigen is unknown. Base qualities are not provided; no much larger clone lies one nucleotide away. Library prep was done by 5' RACE. Data came from a NextSeq 500. Unique molecular identifiers were attached to individual cDNA molecules in the TCR library protocol so that sequencing error and PCR bias could be corrected. Both TCR alpha and beta chains were sequenced, and tight co-correlation was observed between alpha and beta sequence abundances in each sample. The original pipeline was this. V gene, J gene and CDR3 annotation of TCR sequences was performed with Decombinator V4. Expanded TCRs were defined as changing significantly between any two time points under a Poisson model with p below 0.0001. TCR abundances were normalised to the total number of TCRs sequenced in each sample and reported as counts per million. MAIT TCRs were defined by TRAV1-2 paired with TRAJ12, TRAJ20 or TRAJ33, and iNKT TCRs by TRAV10 paired with TRAJ18. VDJdb, accessed 1 November 2021, was searched for CMV, EBV and SARS-CoV-2 annotated TCRs, with TCRs annotated for multiple antigens excluded. The public sequencing data were trimmed at Q25 with fastp and processed into clonotypes with MiXCR by TCRdb, which kept only in-frame beta chains. Rows with a matching CDR3 protein are joined into one entry that keeps the most common DNA and genes. The V and J calls and clone size come from TCRdb's table, not from the authors' own analysis. Recorded for this sample are over 50,000 distinct CDR3 sequences; around an eighth of them occurred a single time. Clones ranked in the top ten supply approximately 2.8% of the sample.

The cysteine opens and the phenylalanine closes a CDR3 of 16 amino acids. Here the CDR3 DNA is all that survives: 48 bases in frame from base 1. The germline V gene gives CDR1 as SGHAT and CDR2 as FQNNGV. The trim is 0 bases for V and 5 bases for J, with a gap of 15 bases between the germline ends. The rearrangement combines TRBV11-2 with TRBJ2-3, and possibly TRBD2, on 7 matching bases. The source material was whole blood. This sequence was found in an adult who was a healthcare worker with PCR-confirmed SARS-CoV-2 infection or an uninfected control (not recorded which). DNA sequence: TGTGCCAGCAGCTTAGATCGGGGAGGGGGAGTAGATACGCAGTATTTT. Its product reads: CASSLDRGGGVDTQYF.